The 29 T cell receptor beta chains below all came from one sample that was sequenced in a study of blood T cell repertoires in COVID-19. Sequencing was performed with immunoSEQ multiplex PCR; in TCRdb, only in-frame clones are kept and a portion is missing. The data show about 94,000 clones, with 75% to 85% seen just once and roughly 19% held by the top ten. The sample was peripheral blood. The source is a human donor in a cohort sampled during active COVID-19.

The rearrangement uses TRBV9 and TRBJ2-5, with 8 bases that match TRBD1. Germline V gene lookup returns CDR1 SGDLS and CDR2 YYNGEE. The CDR3 totals 15 residues. J was trimmed by 2 bases and V by 4 bases; bases with no gene match: 7. CDR3: CASSNRRQGQETQYF. For the CDR3, the DNA is TGTGCCAGCAGCAACCGGAGACAGGGGCAAGAGACCCAGTACTTC.

V gene TRBV20-1 combines with J gene TRBJ2-7, with 7 bases identical to TRBD2. Trimming removed 3 bases from V and 2 bases from J; junction bases left unmatched: 7. From germline, CDR1 is DFQATT and CDR2 SNEGSKA (reference sequence). This CDR3 comprises 14 residues. CDR3 loop: CSASRGSGPYEQYF. The DNA for the CDR3 is TGCAGTGCTAGTCGTGGTAGCGGGCCCTACGAGCAGTACTTC.

V gene TRBV13 combines with J gene TRBJ2-7; TRBD2 agrees at 7 bases. V trimming: 5 bases; J trimming: 4 bases; junction bases outside the gene matches: 5. Germline V gene lookup returns CDR1 PRHDT and CDR2 FYEKMQ (reference sequence). This CDR3 has 13 residues. CDR3 protein: CASSPSGPYEQYF. CDR3 sequence (DNA): TGTGCCAGCAGCCCTAGCGGCCCTTACGAGCAGTACTTC.

V usage is TRBV19 and J usage is TRBJ2-7; D ambiguous. There are 13 residues in the CDR3. V gave up 5 bases and J gave up 2 bases, with 10 bases separating them. The V gene's germline CDR1 is LNHDA and CDR2 SQIVND (reference sequence). CDR3 loop: CASSLTPTYEQYF. DNA of the CDR3: TGTGCCAGTAGTTTGACACCTACCTACGAGCAGTACTTC.

This chain connects TRBV19 to TRBJ1-1; D perhaps matches TRBD1 (6 bases). V was pared by 5 bases and J by 0 bases, with 10 bases between. From germline, CDR1 is LNHDA and CDR2 SQIVND (reference sequence). The CDR3 covers 14 residues. The CDR3 is CASSERGLNTEAFF. CDR3 sequence (DNA): TGTGCCAGTAGTGAGAGGGGGTTGAACACTGAAGCTTTCTTT.

The chain carries TRBV5-8 and TRBJ2-7; 9 nucleotides match TRBD1. Germline CDR1 and CDR2: SGHTS and YDEGEE. CDR3 length: 16 residues. V lost 2 bases and J lost 5; bases outside the gene matches: 11. CDR3 protein: CASSFLPGQGVNEQYF. Written as DNA, the CDR3 is TGTGCCAGCAGCTTCCTCCCGGGACAGGGAGTGAACGAGCAGTACTTC.

The chain joins TRBV7-9 to TRBJ2-3; the D gene is possibly TRBD2 (5 bases). The CDR3 is 14 residues long. Trimming removed 5 bases from V and 1 base from J, with 10 bases in between. Germline CDR1 is SEHNR and CDR2 is FQNEAQ (reference sequence). In nucleotides, the CDR3 is TGTGCCAGCAGCCCCGACTACCGCACAGATACGCAGTATTTT. It codes for CASSPDYRTDTQYF. Filled out from reference TRBV7-9 and TRBJ2-3, the complete variable domain reads DTGVSQNPRHKITKRGQNVTFRCDPISEHNRLYWYRQTLGQGPEFLTYFQNEAQLEKSRLLSDRFSAERPKGSFSTLEIQRTEQGDSAMYLCASSPDYRTDTQYFGPGTRLTVL.

This clone was seen just once. The V and J genes are TRBV7-8 and TRBJ2-7, with 9 bases lining up with TRBD1. CDR3 length: 15 amino acids. The germline gives CDR1 SGHVS, CDR2 FQNEAQ. V gave up 1 base and J gave up 0 bases; unmatched junction bases: 1. The CDR3 DNA follows: TGTGCCAGCAGCTTAGGGACAGGGGTCTCCTACGAGCAGTACTTC. It specifies CASSLGTGVSYEQYF.

Here the CDR3 reads CASSPRQAENTEAFF. The DNA for the CDR3 is TGTGCCAGCTCACCTAGACAGGCCGAGAACACTGAAGCTTTCTTT. The chain is built from TRBV18 and TRBJ1-1; D is perhaps TRBD1 (6 bases). CDR1 and CDR2 from the germline V gene are KGHSH and LQKENI. Trimming shortened V by 3 bases and J by 1 base, and 12 bases separated the two germline ends. This CDR3 has 15 residues.

The V gene is TRBV2, the J gene TRBJ1-2, with 9 bases aligning to TRBD1. Trimming at V came to 4 bases and at J to 2 bases, leaving 2 bases not matched to a gene. The CDR3 extends over 14 amino acids. The germline CDR1 and CDR2 sequences are SNHLY and FYNNEI. CDR3 in amino acids: CASSGGTGNYGYTF. In DNA form, the CDR3 reads TGTGCCAGCAGTGGCGGGACAGGGAACTATGGCTACACCTTC. Looking up the rest from reference TRBV2 and TRBJ1-2 gives the full variable domain: EPEVTQTPSHQVTQMGQEVILRCVPISNHLYFYWYRQILGQKVEFLVSFYNNEISEKSEIFDDQFSVERPDGSNFTLKIRSTKLEDSAMYFCASSGGTGNYGYTFGSGTRLTVV.

CDR3 sequence reads: CATSRGGTSGRTQETQYF. The CDR3 DNA reads TGTGCCACCAGCAGAGGAGGCACTAGCGGGAGGACCCAAGAGACCCAGTACTTC. The chain joins TRBV15 to TRBJ2-5; TRBD2 matches at 12 bases. With 1 base clipped from V and 1 base from J, the junction kept 7 bases outside the gene matches. Germline V lookup: CDR1 LNHNV, CDR2 YYDKDF (reference sequence). The CDR3 spans 18 residues.

This rearrangement joins TRBV28 to TRBJ2-7; 8 bases fit TRBD1. J lost 0 bases, V lost 6 bases, and 4 bases had no gene match. Germline CDR1 reads MDHEN; CDR2 reads SYDVKM. This CDR3 region has 14 residues. The CDR3 DNA follows: TGTGCCAGCAGGCGACAGGGGTCCTCCTACGAGCAGTACTTC. Amino acid sequence: CASRRQGSSYEQYF.

This rearrangement joins TRBV7-9 to TRBJ2-2; 7 bases are shared with TRBD2. The CDR3 runs to 17 residues. From germline, CDR1 is SEHNR and CDR2 FQNEAQ (reference sequence). J gave up 6 bases and V 2 bases, and 12 bases lay outside the gene matches. In DNA form, the CDR3 reads TGTGCCAGCAGCTTATTCCGGGAGGCTCCTCGGCCCGGGGAGCTGTTTTTT. It translates to CASSLFREAPRPGELFF.

The chain couples TRBV30 to TRBJ1-1, with D possibly being TRBD1 (5 bases). The germline CDR1 and CDR2 sequences are GTSNPN and SVGIG (reference sequence). Trimming left V 4 bases short and J 9 bases short, with 18 bases between. CDR3 size: 13 residues. CDR3: CAWTLRGGSQAFF. The CDR3 nucleotides are TGTGCCTGGACCCTAAGGGGCGGGAGTCAAGCTTTCTTT.

V is TRBV21-1 and J is TRBJ2-3; TRBD1, the table's D call, was not compared with the DNA. TRBV21-1 is given as a pseudogene. There are 13 residues in the CDR3. CDR3 region: CASSMEGGRTQYF. For the CDR3, the DNA is TGTGCCAGCAGCATGGAAGGGGGACGTACGCAGTATTTT.

The chain uses TRBV7-8 and TRBJ2-7; no definite D call. This CDR3 is built from 12 residues. Per germline, CDR1 SGHVS and CDR2 FQNEAQ. With 2 bases removed from V and 3 bases from J, the gap between germline ends came to 5 bases. Here the CDR3 DNA reads TGTGCCAGCAGCTTAATCGGCTACGAGCAGTACTTC. The encoded protein is CASSLIGYEQYF.

The V and J genes are TRBV18 and TRBJ2-4; a weak D match, TRBD2 (5 bases). Germline-derived CDR1 and CDR2 are KGHSH and LQKENI. This CDR3 region has 14 residues. V was trimmed by 6 bases and J by 5 bases, leaving 14 bases between them. In DNA form, the CDR3 reads TGTGCCAGCTCTCTCGAGGGCCTACAAAACATTCAGTACTTC. It translates to CASSLEGLQNIQYF.

V gene TRBV10-3 combines with J gene TRBJ1-1; a weak D match, TRBD1 (6 bases). Trimming pared 2 bases from V and 3 bases from J, leaving 10 bases between. The CDR3 is 14 residues long. Looked up from germline, CDR1 is ENHRY and CDR2 is SYGVKD. The CDR3, as DNA: TGTGCCATCAGTGAGCAGACAGGCTACACTGAAGCTTTCTTT. Residues: CAISEQTGYTEAFF.

The genes are TRBV6-1 and TRBJ2-7; 7 bases map to TRBD2. Germline loops: CDR1 MNHNS, CDR2 SASEGT. The CDR3 totals 16 residues. V gave up 4 bases and J gave up 7 bases; unmatched junction bases: 16. The CDR3 DNA reads as TGTGCCAGCAGTGTTAGTCGACTAGCAAGTCAAGGAGAGCAGTACTTC. Translation: CASSVSRLASQGEQYF.

The rearrangement uses TRBV6-5 and TRBJ2-7; TRBD2 agrees at 9 bases. The germline V gene has CDR1 MNHEY and CDR2 SVGAGI. Trimming at V came to 8 bases and at J to 6 bases, leaving 14 bases not matched to a gene. This CDR3 spans 15 amino acids. Here the CDR3 DNA reads TGTGCCAGCTTCAAGGGAGTCGGGACTAGCTTCGAGCAGTACTTC. This codes for CASFKGVGTSFEQYF.

The chain recombines TRBV6-2 or TRBV6-3 with TRBJ2-5; 8 nucleotides line up with TRBD2. V lost 6 bases to trimming and J lost 1 base; unmatched junction nucleotides: 4. CDR1 is MNHEY and CDR2 is SVGEGT in the germline V gene. The CDR3 spans 14 residues. CDR3 DNA: TGTGCCAGCAGCTGGACTAGCCCCCAAGAGACCCAGTACTTC. It yields the protein CASSWTSPQETQYF.

The table lists this clone with a count of one. This rearrangement joins TRBV28 to TRBJ1-5, with D possibly matching TRBD1 (6 bases). This CDR3 comprises 14 residues. The germline CDR1 and CDR2 sequences are MDHEN and SYDVKM. V was pared by 5 bases and J by 7 bases, with 15 bases between. The CDR3, as DNA: TGTGCCAGCAGTGATCAGAGGGGGAGACAGCCCCAGCATTTT. This gives the protein CASSDQRGRQPQHF.

This chain uses TRBV7-9 with TRBJ1-2; D is ambiguous. The CDR3 loop spans 15 amino acids. V lost 1 base and J 4 bases, leaving 13 bases between the germline ends. Germline assignment: CDR1 SEHNR and CDR2 FQNEAQ (reference sequence). The CDR3 DNA sequence: TGTGCCAGCAGCTTAGGGACCGGAGGTAGCTATGGCTACACCTTC. Protein: CASSLGTGGSYGYTF.

The V call is TRBV3-1 (or the pseudogene TRBV3-2), the J call TRBJ2-7; TRBD2 matches at 7 bases. The CDR3 length is 14 residues. The trim removed 4 bases at V and 3 bases at J, leaving 6 bases unmatched. CDR1 is LGHDT and CDR2 is YNNKEL in the germline V gene (reference sequence). CDR3 sequence: CASSLAGVRYEQYF. As DNA, the CDR3 is TGTGCCAGCAGCCTTGCGGGAGTACGCTACGAGCAGTACTTC.

The chain carries TRBV5-1 and TRBJ1-2; D possibly corresponds to TRBD1 (5 bases). The CDR3 runs 13 residues. Germline V gene lookup returns CDR1 SGHRS and CDR2 YFSETQ. V lost 1 base and J 6 bases, leaving 10 bases between the germline ends. The CDR3, as DNA: TGCGCCAGCAGCTTGCTATGGGGGGATGGCTACACCTTC. Translated: CASSLLWGDGYTF.

The rearrangement uses TRBV28 and TRBJ2-3; 11 nucleotides agree with TRBD2. CDR3 length: 17 residues. Germline CDR1 MDHEN, CDR2 SYDVKM. Losses at the gene ends were 4 bases for V and 4 bases for J; bases not matched to a gene: 10. CDR3 in amino acids: CASSSLAGGRRADTQYF. In DNA form, the CDR3 reads TGTGCCAGCAGTTCCCTAGCGGGAGGCCGGAGGGCAGATACGCAGTATTTT.

The V and J genes are TRBV27 and TRBJ2-2; D possibly corresponds to TRBD1 (7 bases). Between the trimmed V and J ends, which lost 8 bases and 1 base, there was a span of 17 bases. The CDR3 totals 16 residues. Germline lookup yields CDR1 MNHEY and CDR2 SMNVEV (reference sequence). The CDR3 sequence is CASHRGRRGNTGELFF. The CDR3 bases are TGTGCCAGCCACAGGGGCCGGCGGGGGAACACCGGGGAGCTGTTTTTT.

This clone was seen a handful of times. The chain joins TRBV13 to TRBJ2-7; D gene ambiguous. CDR1 is PRHDT and CDR2 is FYEKMQ in the germline V gene (reference sequence). The CDR3 consists of 14 residues. Trimming removed 0 bases from V and 2 bases from J, with 8 bases in between. This chain's CDR3 is CASSLGGSAYEQYF. CDR3 in DNA: TGTGCCAGCAGCTTAGGGGGCTCCGCCTACGAGCAGTACTTC.

This chain connects TRBV5-1 to TRBJ2-7, with 7 bases lining up with TRBD1. The CDR3 totals 14 residues. CDR1 and CDR2 (germline): SGHRS, YFSETQ. The V segment lost 4 bases and the J segment 5 bases; nucleotides outside the gene matches: 9. The CDR3 DNA sequence: TGCGCCAGCAGCACGGACAGGCCCAAGGACGAGCAGTACTTC. It is translated as CASSTDRPKDEQYF.